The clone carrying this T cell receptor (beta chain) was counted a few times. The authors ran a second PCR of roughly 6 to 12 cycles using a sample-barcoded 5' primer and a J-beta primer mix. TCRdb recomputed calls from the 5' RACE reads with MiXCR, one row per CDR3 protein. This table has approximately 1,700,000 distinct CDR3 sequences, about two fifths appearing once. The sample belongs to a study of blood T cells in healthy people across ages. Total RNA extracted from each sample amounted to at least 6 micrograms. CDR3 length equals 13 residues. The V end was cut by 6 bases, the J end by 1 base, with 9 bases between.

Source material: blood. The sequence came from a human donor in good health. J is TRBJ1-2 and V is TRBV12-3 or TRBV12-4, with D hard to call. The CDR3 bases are TGTGCCAGCAGCCGAACATTTAACTATGGCTACACCTTC. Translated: CASSRTFNYGYTF.